This T cell receptor beta chain was sequenced during a study of cytomegalovirus exposure and HLA in healthy donors. Study results and caveats: The study put roughly 160 TCR beta chains on its list as cytomegalovirus-associated. Later work associated 16,951 TCR beta sequences with HLA alleles at 0.05 false discovery rate.

Concerning this clone itself: The antigen is undetermined.

Germline values: CDR1 LNHDA, CDR2 SQIVND (reference sequence). The CDR3 covers 15 residues. Losses at the gene ends were 1 base for V and 7 bases for J; bases not matched to a gene: 4. Use of 60 Vbeta and 13 Jbeta primers characterized the PCR. Using immunoSEQ multiplex PCR, the repertoire was profiled, and TCRdb retains in-frame clones only, with some absent. The data contain about 160,000 clones, 85% of them singletons. This sequence originates from a boy aged 2 to 10 in good health and CMV-seronegative. The source material was PBMCs. V and J are TRBV19 and TRBJ2-2; 9 bases match TRBD2. CDR3 in DNA: TGTGCCAGTAGTATAGTAGCGGGAGCAGTCGGGGAGCTGTTTTTT. This translates into CASSIVAGAVGELFF.